Presented here are 23 T cell receptor beta chains from one specimen sequenced in a study of shared clonotypes between healthy human individuals. Generated by immunoSEQ multiplex PCR, the TCRdb table keeps only in-frame clones and is missing some. The table lists over a million clones, about 84% of them singletons, with more than 0.45% in the top ten. The sample comprised memory CD4+ T cells from PBMCs. The sample's subset: CD45RA-negative fraction. These TCRs come from a man aged 18 to 30 in good health. Some clones in this sample may be carry-over from other donors' samples.

This chain links TRBV28 with TRBJ1-4, with D possibly TRBD1 on 6 matching bases. V was clipped by 4 bases and J by 4 bases, with 16 bases between them. The CDR3 runs to 16 residues. CDR1 and CDR2 from the germline V gene are MDHEN and SYDVKM. CDR3 loop: CASSYLQGRGNEKLFF. The CDR3, as DNA: TGTGCCAGCAGTTATTTACAGGGTAGAGGTAATGAAAAACTGTTTTTT.

This chain connects TRBV7-2 to TRBJ2-5; perhaps TRBD2 as D (5 bases). The length of the CDR3 is 13 residues. CDR1 is SGHTA, CDR2 FQGNSA, per germline. V was pared by 6 bases and J by 1 base, with 9 bases between. This CDR3 reads CASRPAGQETQYF. For the CDR3, the DNA is TGTGCCAGCAGACCGGCGGGCCAAGAGACCCAGTACTTC.

Remarks on this clone: At the DNA level, this CDR3 is encoded by other sequences in the same sample as well. The genes are TRBV5-1 and TRBJ2-1, with 9 bases identical to TRBD2. CDR1 is SGHRS and CDR2 is YFSETQ in the germline V gene. V shed 0 bases, J shed 6 bases, and the junction held 1 base outside the gene matches. This CDR3 spans 14 amino acids. The DNA of the CDR3 is TGCGCCAGCAGCTTGGATAGCGGGGGCAATGAGCAGTTCTTC. It yields the protein CASSLDSGGNEQFF.

The rearrangement links TRBV5-1 to TRBJ1-2; TRBD1 matches at 7 bases. The CDR3 consists of 14 residues. CDR1 and CDR2 from the germline V gene are SGHRS and YFSETQ. J lost 4 bases, V lost 3 bases, and 6 bases had no gene match. CDR3: CASSSAGTAYGYTF. The CDR3 coding sequence is TGCGCCAGCAGCTCCGCCGGGACAGCCTATGGCTACACCTTC.

This clone was recorded a few times. The chain links TRBV7-9 to TRBJ1-2; 8 bases map to TRBD1. Trimming at V came to 4 bases and at J to 7 bases, leaving 11 bases not matched to a gene. The CDR3 has 15 residues. CDR1 and CDR2 from the germline V gene are SEHNR and FQNEAQ (reference sequence). DNA for the CDR3: TGTGCCAGCAGCTCGCAGACCCAGGGGGCTGGTGGCTACACCTTC. Its protein product is CASSSQTQGAGGYTF.

The chain recombines TRBV28 with TRBJ1-3, with D possibly being TRBD1 (5 bases). The CDR3 covers 16 residues. CDR1 is MDHEN, CDR2 SYDVKM, per germline. Trimming took off 3 bases at V and 3 bases at J, with 15 bases between the two ends. The CDR3 nucleotides read TGTGCCAGCAGTTTTGCGGGGGGACGGTATGGAAACACCATATATTTT. Its protein is CASSFAGGRYGNTIYF. The full variable domain, with the rest looked up from reference TRBV28 and TRBJ1-3, is DVKVTQSSRYLVKRTGEKVFLECVQDMDHENMFWYRQDPGLGLRLIYFSYDVKMKEKGDIPEGYSVSREKKERFSLILESASTNQTSMYLCASSFAGGRYGNTIYFGEGSWLTVV.

This chain joins TRBV19 and TRBJ1-2, with 7 bases fitting TRBD1. CDR1 is LNHDA and CDR2 is SQIVND in the germline V gene (reference sequence). The length of the CDR3 is 17 residues. V lost 3 bases, J lost 5 bases, and 15 bases stayed unmatched. CDR3 protein: CASSIVTGSPKNYGYTF. The CDR3 coding sequence is TGTGCCAGTAGTATCGTGACAGGGTCCCCGAAGAATTATGGCTACACCTTC.

The chain is built from TRBV5-1 and TRBJ2-7; 11 bases fit TRBD1. This CDR3 contains 16 residues. Germline values: CDR1 SGHRS, CDR2 YFSETQ. V dropped 2 bases and J dropped 4; count of bases not matched to a gene: 8. This CDR3 is CASSFPRTGGEYEQYF. The DNA of the CDR3 is TGCGCCAGCAGCTTCCCCAGGACAGGGGGCGAGTACGAGCAGTACTTC.

The chain recombines TRBV7-7 with TRBJ2-1; 13 nucleotides line up with TRBD2. Per the germline V gene, CDR1 is SSHAT and CDR2 is FNYEAQ (reference sequence). CDR3 length: 15 residues. V lost 5 bases to trimming and J lost 10 bases; unmatched junction nucleotides: 8. The CDR3 is CASSPGLAGVYEQFF. CDR3 DNA: TGTGCCAGCAGCCCTGGACTAGCGGGAGTATACGAGCAGTTCTTC.

The chain uses TRBV6-6 and TRBJ2-1; 7 bases line up with TRBD2. J lost 4 bases, V lost 2 bases, and 8 bases had no gene match. Per the germline V gene, CDR1 is MNHNY and CDR2 is SVGAGI (reference sequence). The CDR3 spans 16 residues. Written as DNA, the CDR3 is TGTGCCAGCAGTTACAGGGGACTATCGACATACAATGAGCAGTTCTTC. Amino acid sequence: CASSYRGLSTYNEQFF.

In the case of this clone: At one of its ends the junction is not consistent with the germline gene, which may arise from a read error. The chain recombines TRBV2 with TRBJ2-2; D may be TRBD2 (6 bases). This CDR3 contains 14 residues. Germline loops: CDR1 SNHLY, CDR2 FYNNEI. The CDR3 DNA reads TGTGCCAGCAGGGAAGGAGGGGTCACCGGGGAGCTGTTTTTT. Translated, it gives CASREGGVTGELFF.

This clone appeared many times. The V and J genes are TRBV19 and TRBJ1-5; the D gene is possibly TRBD1 (6 bases). CDR1 and CDR2 from the germline V gene are LNHDA and SQIVND (reference sequence). V was trimmed by 6 bases and J by 5 bases, leaving 11 bases between them. This CDR3 contains 13 residues. In nucleotides, the CDR3 is TGTGCCAGTAGATCTGGACAGCATCAGCCCCAGCATTTT. Its protein is CASRSGQHQPQHF.

The chain is built from TRBV5-4 and TRBJ2-3; 7 positions match TRBD2. The CDR3 length is 14 residues. The germline CDR1 and CDR2 sequences are SGHNT and YYREEE (reference sequence). Unmatched junction bases numbered 7, after V lost 4 bases and J lost 5 bases. The CDR3 nucleotides read TGTGCCAGCAGCAAGGGGCTAGCGGTAGATACGCAGTATTTT. It yields the protein CASSKGLAVDTQYF. Together with reference TRBV5-4 and TRBJ2-3, the CDR3 gives the full variable domain: ETGVTQSPTHLIKTRGQQVTLRCSSQSGHNTVSWYQQALGQGPQFIFQYYREEENGRGNFPPRFSGLQFPNYSSELNVNALELDDSALYLCASSKGLAVDTQYFGPGTRLTVL.

The chain is built from TRBV18 and TRBJ2-3; TRBD2 agrees at 10 bases. CDR1 is KGHSH, CDR2 LQKENI, per germline. Trimming removed 2 bases from V and 1 base from J; junction bases left unmatched: 6. The CDR3 sequence is 17 residues long. CDR3 in amino acids: CASSPILAGVGTDTQYF. In DNA, the CDR3 is TGTGCCAGCTCACCAATTCTAGCGGGAGTTGGCACAGATACGCAGTATTTT.

J is TRBJ1-4 and V is TRBV5-4, with 9 bases aligning to TRBD1. The germline gives CDR1 SGHNT, CDR2 YYREEE (reference sequence). This CDR3 comprises 15 residues. V shed 4 bases, J shed 5 bases, and the junction held 6 bases outside the gene matches. The CDR3 DNA sequence: TGTGCCAGCAGCCTAGGGACAGGGACGAATGAAAAACTGTTTTTT. Amino acid sequence: CASSLGTGTNEKLFF.

This clone has more than one count but fewer than ten. The V gene is TRBV2, the J gene TRBJ1-2; TRBD1 might be the D (5 bases). V was shortened by 5 bases and J by 4 bases, with 8 bases between the two germline ends. The CDR3 extends over 12 amino acids. Germline CDR1 is SNHLY and CDR2 is FYNNEI. In DNA form, the CDR3 reads TGTGCCAGCAGTAGACAGACCTATGGCTACACCTTC. Encoded protein: CASSRQTYGYTF.

The chain combines TRBV14 with TRBJ2-1; D is unresolved. Trimming took off 5 bases at V and 0 bases at J, with 8 bases between the two ends. Germline V gives CDR1 SGHDN, CDR2 FVKESK. The CDR3 runs to 14 residues. CDR3 protein: CASSLRSSYNEQFF. In DNA form, the CDR3 reads TGTGCCAGCAGCTTGCGGAGCTCCTACAATGAGCAGTTCTTC.

V and J are TRBV5-1 and TRBJ2-5, with D possibly being TRBD1 or TRBD2 (5 bases each). Germline-derived CDR1 and CDR2 are SGHRS and YFSETQ. This CDR3 contains 14 residues. The V end was cut by 0 bases, the J end by 4 bases, with 10 bases between. CDR3 protein: CASSLASGTETQYF. Written as DNA, the CDR3 is TGCGCCAGCAGCTTGGCCTCAGGGACAGAGACCCAGTACTTC.

This clone has just a few counts. This rearrangement joins TRBV29-1 to TRBJ1-1; 8 nucleotides match TRBD1. V gave up 6 bases and J gave up 7 bases; unmatched junction bases: 10. Germline-derived CDR1 and CDR2 are SQVTM and ANQGSEA. CDR3 length: 13 residues. The CDR3 protein is CSVKVQGAGEAFF. CDR3 DNA: TGCAGCGTAAAAGTTCAGGGGGCGGGTGAAGCTTTCTTT.

This clone was observed many times. Other DNA sequences in this specimen translate into the identical CDR3. The chain combines TRBV10-2 with TRBJ1-2; possibly TRBD1 for D (6 bases). The CDR3 covers 14 residues. In germline, CDR1 is WSHSY, CDR2 SAAADI. V was trimmed by 11 bases and J by 2 bases, leaving 18 bases between them. The CDR3 DNA is TGCGCCTCGCTGAATCGGACAGCCAACTATGGCTACACCTTC. Translated: CASLNRTANYGYTF.

The CDR3 region is CASSHYRGQETQYF. DNA for the CDR3: TGTGCCAGCAGCCATTACAGGGGGCAGGAGACCCAGTACTTC. The chain has TRBV28 and TRBJ2-5; 9 bases fit TRBD1. Losses at the gene ends were 6 bases for V and 5 bases for J; bases not matched to a gene: 7. Germline V gene lookup returns CDR1 MDHEN and CDR2 SYDVKM. The CDR3 spans 14 residues.

V usage is TRBV5-1 and J usage is TRBJ2-2; D not certain. Trimming shortened V by 0 bases and J by 0 bases, and 6 bases separated the two germline ends. In germline, CDR1 is SGHRS, CDR2 YFSETQ. The CDR3 sequence is 15 residues long. The CDR3 protein is CASSLGHSNTGELFF. In DNA form, the CDR3 reads TGCGCCAGCAGCTTGGGGCATTCGAACACCGGGGAGCTGTTTTTT.

The V gene is TRBV30, the J gene TRBJ1-5; D remains unclear. V was shortened by 7 bases and J by 0 bases, with 10 bases between the two germline ends. CDR1 and CDR2 from the germline V gene are GTSNPN and SVGIG (reference sequence). This CDR3 region has 13 residues. The CDR3 here is CASAGSSNQPQHF. The CDR3 DNA reads as TGTGCCTCAGCTGGTAGTAGCAATCAGCCCCAGCATTTT.